What follows describes a single TCR beta chain. The antigen is not known. Combining a sample-barcoded 5' primer with a J-beta primer mix, a second PCR ran for 7 to 11 cycles. TCRdb independently ran MiXCR on the 5' RACE reads; one entry per CDR3 protein. This sample yields roughly 1,800,000 distinct CDR3 sequences, of which about 50% are seen a single time; 2.1% belongs to the top ten. Isolation per sample recovered at least 7 million PBMCs. Extractions gave at least 5 micrograms of total RNA per sample. These data originate in a study of blood T cells in healthy people across ages. Study details: With template switching, about one barcoded beta molecule was captured per two T cells. Findings and limits, study-wide: Underestimates were what the diversity estimates from one million T cells were considered to be.

Germline lookup yields CDR1 LGHNA and CDR2 YSLEER. Trimming took off 2 bases at V and 7 bases at J, with 11 bases between the two ends. CDR3 length: 14 residues. The clonotype originates from a middle-aged woman in good health. V usage is TRBV4-3 and J usage is TRBJ1-4; no clear D gene. Specimen: blood. The CDR3 coding sequence is TGCGCCAGCAGCCAATTCTTGAGAATTGAAAAACTGTTTTTT. Its translation: CASSQFLRIEKLFF.